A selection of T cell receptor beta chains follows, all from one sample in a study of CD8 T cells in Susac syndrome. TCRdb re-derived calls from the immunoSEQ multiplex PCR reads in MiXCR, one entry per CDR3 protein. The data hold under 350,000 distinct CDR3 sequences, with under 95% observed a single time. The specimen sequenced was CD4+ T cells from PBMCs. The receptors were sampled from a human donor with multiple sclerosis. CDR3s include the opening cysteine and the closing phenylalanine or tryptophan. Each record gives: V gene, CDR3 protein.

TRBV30 CAWSEGTGQETQYF
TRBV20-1 CSAGGRVGEETQYF
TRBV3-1 CASSQDAGAYEQYF
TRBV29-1 CSCSVGYGYTF
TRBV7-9 CASSLTGAGANVLTF
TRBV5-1 CASSFGTSGRRDTQYF
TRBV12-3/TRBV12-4 CASSSVAGDPGQFF
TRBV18 CASSPIVSQETQYF
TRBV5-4 CASSLGDRAAEQFF
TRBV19 CASSRRQGPPDDTQYF
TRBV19 CASNGKEYTEAFF
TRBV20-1 CSAPRAGGSNQPQHF
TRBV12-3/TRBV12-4 CASTKGSGYYEQYF
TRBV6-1 CASSELPGYEQYF
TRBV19 CASSVNGRYEQYF
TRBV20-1 CSARDQALRARGYTF
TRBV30 CAWSRAWGLSGANVLTF
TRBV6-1 CASSELEGTGELFF
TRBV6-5 CASSYSSGDSYEQYF
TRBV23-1 CASVTSGAQEAQYF
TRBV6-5 CASSYRDTNQPQHF
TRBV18 CASSPPRGATGNIQYF
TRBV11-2 CASSYGLAGVQNEQFF
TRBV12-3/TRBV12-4 CASSLDPWGGNTQYF
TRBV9 CASSGDTGVGTEAFF
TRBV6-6 CASSRRTSSYNEQFF
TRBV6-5 CASSYSRDRETQYF
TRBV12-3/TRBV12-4 CASSSPVFYGYTF
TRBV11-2 CASSLDRSGGLGEQFF
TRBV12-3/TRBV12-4 CASSLSGSWTEAFF
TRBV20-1 CSAPSRTSGTLGQYF
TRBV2 CASSVTPRGERGGYEQYF
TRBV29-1 CSVVKAGGLGDTEAFF
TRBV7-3 CASSSAPGGQFF
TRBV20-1 CSAWTSGTNEQFF
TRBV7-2 CASSSRTGAPEAFF
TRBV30 CAWSAGDPRLGYTF
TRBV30 CAWSVRGTEAFF
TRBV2 CARSGGEQETQYF
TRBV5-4 CASSADLISGNTIYF
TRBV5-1 CASSVETGGFTEAFF
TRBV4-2 CASRDPSGVTNEKLFF
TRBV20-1 CSARTGLWERGGQTDTQYF
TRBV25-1 CASSESGLANNEQFF
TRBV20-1 CSANPGGWETQYF
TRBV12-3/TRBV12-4 CASTMGPLGYTF
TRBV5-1 CASSLGSGNQETQYF
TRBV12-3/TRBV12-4 CASSLAGSRVGNTIYF
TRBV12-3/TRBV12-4 CASPPGEQETQYF
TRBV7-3 CASSLSGTGLETQYF
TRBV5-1 CASSLDRAETQYF
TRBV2 CASSLPVGPLSVTDTQYF
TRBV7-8 CASSSAVGEAYEQYF
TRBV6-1 CASRNLLAGFLMYEQYF